The clone carrying this TCR beta chain was counted between two and nine times. Use of 60 Vbeta and 13 Jbeta primers characterized the PCR. Sequencing was performed with immunoSEQ multiplex PCR; in TCRdb, only in-frame clones are kept and a portion is missing. The table lists about 86,000 clones, nearly 80% of them singletons. The data are from a study of cytomegalovirus exposure and HLA in healthy donors. The TCR comes from a female donor in good health and CMV-seronegative. The sample taken for sequencing was PBMCs.

CDR3 in amino acids: CSVKRASTEAFF. The CDR3 DNA follows: TGCAGCGTTAAGAGAGCGAGCACTGAAGCTTTCTTT. The chain recombines TRBV29-1 with TRBJ1-1; no clear D. V shed 5 bases and J shed 4 bases, with 11 bases lying between them. Germline V gene data show CDR1 as SQVTM and CDR2 as ANQGSEA. The CDR3 is 12 amino acids. The full variable domain, its missing parts supplied by reference TRBV29-1 and TRBJ1-1, is SAVISQKPSRDICQRGTSLTIQCQVDSQVTMMFWYRQQPGQSLTLIATANQGSEATYESGFVIDKFPISRPNLTFSTLTVSNMSPEDSSIYLCSVKRASTEAFFGQGTRLTVV.